Described below is a single T cell receptor beta chain sequence and its context. Original data processing: Using reference gene primer amplification, nucleated cell counts were estimated. Clones were sequenced by immunoSEQ multiplex PCR, and TCRdb holds only the in-frame ones, with some missing. V and J calls and clone size are as listed in that table; D and trimming were resolved from the DNA. The sample carries 100,000 or so clones, less than 85% recorded once. This entry belongs to a study of blood T cell repertoires in COVID-19. Study-level information: Specimens from acute and convalescent COVID-19 originated in the United States, Italy and Spain.

V lost 1 base, J lost 7 bases, and 5 bases lay in between. The CDR3 totals 12 residues. The germline CDR1 and CDR2 sequences are LNHNV and YYDKDF (reference sequence). The sample consisted of peripheral blood. The chain links TRBV15 to TRBJ2-1; D is unclear. The TCR originated in a man aged 65-85 years with active or convalescent COVID-19. CDR3 sequence (DNA): TGTGCCACCAGCAGAGGTAATAATGAGCAGTTCTTC. Residues: CATSRGNNEQFF.